Included here is one T cell receptor beta chain sequence, with context. This clone has a single count. Its antigen target is currently unknown. Nothing much larger sits one base from this clone, and base qualities are not available. This sample is part of a study of cytomegalovirus exposure and HLA in healthy donors (dated by TCRdb to the late 2010s). Describing the broader study: According to an earlier analysis of 450 to 650 of the donors, about 179 million T cells yielded 90 million to 130 million unique TCR beta sequences and 250 to 350 Gb of sequence data. To decide whether each TCR beta V gene segment behaved as functional or pseudogenic, an earlier analysis of approximately 590 of the donors relied on high-throughput TCR beta sequencing. HLA typing included class I and class II loci at four-digit resolution. Using immunosequencing, the study profiled T cell repertoires from 640 or so subjects and related those repertoires to cytomegalovirus serostatus. The aim of the study was to test whether cataloging public T cell receptors could identify signatures of past pathogen exposure. To predict cytomegalovirus infection status, the study brought together high-throughput TCR immunosequencing, statistical association of individual TCRs with disease status, and machine learning. The number of typed donors differed by locus: about 620-630 for A, B, C, DRB1 and DQB1; 522 for DQA1; 606 for DPA1; and around 470 for DPB1. A later analysis re-analyzed previously published TCR beta repertoires from 660 or so donors and added high-resolution HLA genotyping to study TCR occurrence patterns. An early release that covered 500 to 800 HLA-typed donors contained approximately 300 gigabases of sequencing data and around 80 million unique TCR sequences. Donor age, sex, ethnicity and CMV serostatus were collected together with the repertoire data. Among 398 genotyped donors of the cohort, an average of approximately 220,000 unique TCR beta nucleotide sequences was sequenced per donor, of which 15% to 20% were non-productive. The later analysis used no new phenotypic data to find candidate immune exposures, relying instead on TCR beta sequences and their occurrence across donors. All discovery cohort repertoires had been generated on a single sequencing platform. Besides the first cohort of 666 subjects, a separate validation cohort made up of over 95 different subjects was used. Four to six DR-DQ haplotypes were handled as single units for association and clustering because linkage in the cohort was strong. Of the 300 to 500 genotyped donors, less than 85% were placed in the genetic ancestry cluster associated with self-reported Caucasian donors. A later genetic analysis used genome-wide SNP genotypes for about three fifths of the roughly 700 donors, treating that subset as a discovery cohort. Study-level results and caveats: In a later genetic analysis, fewer N-insertions in productive TCRs were reported among donors in an Asian-associated ancestry cluster than the 666-donor mean. A further reported finding was that TCR beta sequences accurately predicted the HLA-A and HLA-B alleles for most subjects in the first cohort. At a false discovery rate of 0.05, a later analysis linked fewer than 20,000 TCR beta sequences to specific HLA alleles. Roughly uniform sequencing depth across donors was assumed in presence/absence analyses, although this assumption may not hold. Because HLA typing was missing for some donors at each locus, association tests included only the typed subset. While some public TCRs were present in many individuals, most TCR sequences turned up only very rarely across donors. Cytomegalovirus status was reported to be diagnosed by the classifier with high specificity and sensitivity in both the original and validation cohorts. Linkage disequilibrium might explain the correlated functional status among segregating V segments, but an unknown experimental factor could not be ruled out. The authors suggested that the approach could potentially be generalized to other disease states and immunological phenotypes. This cohort had only TCR beta chains sequenced, and the lack of alpha or paired-chain data limited which features could be detected. A later analysis reported that several top co-occurrence clusters appeared linked to parvovirus B19, influenza, CMV and Epstein-Barr virus. A few of the identified cytomegalovirus-associated TCR beta chains were confirmed in vitro to be specific for cytomegalovirus antigens. The study listed 150 to 200 TCR beta chains as associated with cytomegalovirus. In a later analysis, HLA-associated TCR beta chains showed more clonal expansion and lower generation probabilities than non-associated chains that were equally common. When HLA alleles, especially DR and DQ, strongly co-occurred, TCR associations were difficult to assign to individual alleles. An earlier analysis of around 600 of the donors showed that most TCR beta V segments appeared in productive rearrangements either about 90% or about 30% of the time, which broadly matched IMGT annotations. V-gene and J-gene trimming of TCR beta chains was associated with a missense DCLRE1C variant in a later genetic analysis, and the association was replicated in an independent cohort. For the cohort, immune exposure information was limited to CMV serostatus. The sequencing pipeline was judged likely to have produced a cluster of highly shared sequence variants as a technical artifact. Roughly 15 rarely observed V segments, including chromosome 9 orphons, were excluded from the earlier analysis of several hundred of the donors because counts were too low. A later analysis found that TCR association rates varied across HLA loci, with DRB1 alleles showing the most associated TCRs and HLA-C alleles the fewest. Most CMV-associated TCR beta chains appeared to be HLA-restricted in a later analysis, and the HLA associations seemed to be driven largely by CMV exposure.

The cohort consisted of approximately 670 healthy bone marrow donors. At the time of sampling, all cohort members were nominally healthy, though unrecorded immune exposures were likely present. The donor tested CMV seropositive, placing the donor among the 290 or so seropositive members of the cohort. A peripheral blood sample was collected from each donor, and TCR beta sequencing was performed on peripheral blood mononuclear cells. Genomic DNA extraction from the blood cell samples was performed with the Qiagen DNeasy Blood Extraction Kit. Libraries were made using the immunoSEQ multiplex PCR assay. For the multiplex PCR, a mixture combining 60 forward primers for TCR Vbeta segments and 13 reverse primers for TCR Jbeta segments was used. A multiplex PCR assay on genomic DNA amplified the CDR3 region of rearranged TCR beta genes. The Illumina HiSeq System was used to sequence the amplified TCR beta libraries as 87-base-pair reads. On the study's bioinformatics: In a later analysis, 70 million to 95 million unique TCR beta chains were counted across the approximately 670 repertoires, and roughly 11 million of these chains were shared by at least two donors. Raw reads were error-corrected and collapsed into unique sequences by a nearest-neighbor algorithm in which closely related sequences were merged to remove PCR and sequencing errors. To assign V, D and J gene segments, CDR3 sequences were aligned to IMGT reference sequences. For a sequence to be retained, a match of at least six nucleotides was required to both a V gene segment and a J gene segment. A rearrangement counted as productive if the CDR3 had no stop codons and remained in frame with V and J, and every other rearrangement counted as non-productive. Following IMGT convention, CDR3 was defined as the stretch from the second conserved V-encoded cysteine up to the conserved J-encoded phenylalanine. The earlier analysis of approximately 500 of the donors excluded sequences that lacked an unambiguous match to a single V gene segment. An earlier analysis of a few hundred of the donors called V segments functional above 56.7% productive rearrangements and segregating when the between-donor standard deviation exceeded 5%. To diagnose cytomegalovirus status from the catalog of TCR beta chain sequences, a statistical classification framework was built. A later analysis assigned V and J genes by comparing TCR nucleotide sequences with IMGT/GENE-DB human TR gene sequences. The TCRdist pipeline was used in a later analysis to assign CDR3 sequences and most-parsimonious VDJ recombination scenarios. A later analysis defined each TCR beta chain by its CDR3 amino acid sequence plus V-gene family, and excluded reads lacking a unique V-gene family. In a later analysis, a few hundred highly shared, low-generation-probability nucleotide sequences were removed to address suspected cross-contamination and a sequencing artifact. In a later analysis, a clonal expansion index was calculated for each public chain from normalized within-repertoire ranks of inferred template counts. In a later analysis, generation probabilities were computed with a VDJ recombination model fitted to out-of-frame rearrangements, and the resulting probabilities were checked against IGoR. Hypergeometric tests were used in a later analysis to score TCR-TCR, TCR-HLA and TCR-CMV co-occurrence, with a repertoire-size bias correction applied to the TCR pairs. To estimate false discovery rates, a later analysis permuted the HLA or CMV assignments 20 times. In a later analysis, co-occurring TCRs were grouped with DBSCAN, and TCRdist sequence similarity was added when clustering was performed within HLA-allele-positive subsets. For co-occurrence clustering, repertoires with fewer than 30,000 or more than 120,000 public chains were excluded, along with about five repertoires with anomalous nucleotide sharing. Here the immuneACCESS table is served through TCRdb, limited to in-frame sequences with V and J called. Missing clones are a known gap in these copies; in checked studies unresolved V genes cover under half, and the rest lacks a known reason. That table gives V, J and clone size, and the DNA gave D and trimming. The sample profile shows approximately 150,000 clones; roughly 80% of them were found once. The biggest ten clones account for approximately 11% of the sample.

Sequenced input: PBMCs. The TCR sequence derives from a man aged 50 to 60 in good health and CMV-seropositive.

The CDR3 protein sequence reads: CASSPSRGNNEKLFF. The DNA sequence follows: TGTGCCAGCTCACCATCCAGGGGGAATAATGAAAAACTGTTTTTT. The chain is made from TRBV18 and TRBJ1-4, with 7 bases matching TRBD1. Trimming leaves V shorter by 2 bases and J shorter by 4 bases, with the junction holding 4 bases beyond the gene matches. As encoded in the germline V gene, CDR1 is KGHSH while CDR2 is LQKENI. From the cysteine through the phenylalanine, the CDR3 covers 15 amino acids. Only CDR3 DNA remains: 45 bases, in frame from the first base.